This T cell receptor beta chain derives from a study of shared clonotypes between healthy human individuals. V lost 9 bases, J lost 0 bases, and 11 bases lay in between. The CDR3 sequence is 14 residues long. CDR1 and CDR2 (germline): MDHEN, SYDVKM. Regarding this clone: What it binds is unknown.

Naive CD8 cells were CD45RO-negative, positively selected for CCR7, excluding terminally differentiated effector memory CD45RA+ cells. Original processing methods: Without quality scores, immunoSEQ junctional reads could not be filtered like full-length reads. Only in-frame clones appear in the TCRdb table, and some are missing; sequencing was by immunoSEQ multiplex PCR. D and trimming come from the DNA, and the V and J calls and clone size come from that table. The sample records some 2.1 million clones, around 93% being singletons. Study-wide results and limits: Represented diversity, genetic and exposure-history alike, was limited by few donors. Clonotypes that were shared across a few donors made up around 5% of naive CD4 clonotypes.

This sequence joins TRBV28 and TRBJ1-4; tentatively, D is TRBD1 (5 bases). Sequencing input: naive CD8+ T cells from PBMCs. The receptor's source is a man younger than 35 in good health. Some clones in this sample may be carry-over from other donors' samples. CDR3 nucleotides: TGTGCCAGTTCGGGGGTTGCAACTAATGAAAAACTGTTTTTT. It translates to CASSGVATNEKLFF.